This record covers a single T cell receptor beta chain. The CDR3 contains 17 residues. Germline-derived CDR1 and CDR2 are SGHRS and YFSETQ. Trimming stripped 0 bases from V and 0 bases from J, with 13 bases between. The sort gate was single viable CD3+CD4+CD8-CD45RO+ cells for memory CD4+ T cells. CMV serostatus came from serum IgG against pp150, pp28, p38, p52. Using immunoSEQ multiplex PCR, the repertoire was profiled, and TCRdb retains in-frame clones only, with some absent. The sample lists roughly 84,000 clones; about 85% were seen once. The data derive from a study of memory CD4+ T cells and cytomegalovirus serostatus. Whole-study context: Donors were healthy Belgian adults, several CMV seropositive and about 24 seronegative.

This TCR was recovered from an adult in good health and CMV-seronegative. Sequenced sample: memory CD4+ T cells from blood. The chain has TRBV5-1 and TRBJ1-3; possible D gene TRBD1, 6 bases. The CDR3 sequence is CASSLGGAVSSGNTIYF. The CDR3 DNA sequence: TGCGCCAGCAGCTTGGGGGGGGCGGTGAGCTCTGGAAACACCATATATTTT.